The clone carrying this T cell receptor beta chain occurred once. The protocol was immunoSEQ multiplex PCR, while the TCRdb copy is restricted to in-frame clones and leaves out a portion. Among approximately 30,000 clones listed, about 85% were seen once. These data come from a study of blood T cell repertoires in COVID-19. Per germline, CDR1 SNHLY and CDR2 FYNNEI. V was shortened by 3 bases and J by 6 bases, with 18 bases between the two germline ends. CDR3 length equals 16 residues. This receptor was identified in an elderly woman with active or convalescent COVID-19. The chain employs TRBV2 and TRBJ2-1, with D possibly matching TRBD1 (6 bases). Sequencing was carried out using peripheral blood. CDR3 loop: CASSEPRGRGPNEQFF. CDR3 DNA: TGTGCCAGCAGTGAGCCCCGGGGCAGGGGCCCCAATGAGCAGTTCTTC.